The present TCR beta chain was sequenced within a study of patients and donors after allogeneic stem cell transplantation. A single record per CDR3 protein comes from TCRdb applying MiXCR to the RT-PCR reads. The sample yields approximately 60,000 distinct CDR3 sequences, 13% seen once. V gave up 2 bases and J gave up 3 bases, with 11 bases separating them. Germline V lookup: CDR1 MNHEY, CDR2 SVGAGI. There are 16 residues in the CDR3. The chain combines TRBV6-5 with TRBJ2-6; D call uncertain. Sequencing was carried out using blood, either unsorted or a sorted T cell fraction (not recorded which). The TCR originated in a human donor who was either an allogeneic HSCT recipient or a stem cell or donor lymphocyte infusion donor (not recorded which). It is not recorded whose cells these are; they may come from a transplant donor. CDR3 sequence: CASSYDGFFGANVLTF. The DNA for the CDR3 is TGTGCCAGCAGTTACGACGGATTCTTTGGGGCCAACGTCCTGACTTTC.